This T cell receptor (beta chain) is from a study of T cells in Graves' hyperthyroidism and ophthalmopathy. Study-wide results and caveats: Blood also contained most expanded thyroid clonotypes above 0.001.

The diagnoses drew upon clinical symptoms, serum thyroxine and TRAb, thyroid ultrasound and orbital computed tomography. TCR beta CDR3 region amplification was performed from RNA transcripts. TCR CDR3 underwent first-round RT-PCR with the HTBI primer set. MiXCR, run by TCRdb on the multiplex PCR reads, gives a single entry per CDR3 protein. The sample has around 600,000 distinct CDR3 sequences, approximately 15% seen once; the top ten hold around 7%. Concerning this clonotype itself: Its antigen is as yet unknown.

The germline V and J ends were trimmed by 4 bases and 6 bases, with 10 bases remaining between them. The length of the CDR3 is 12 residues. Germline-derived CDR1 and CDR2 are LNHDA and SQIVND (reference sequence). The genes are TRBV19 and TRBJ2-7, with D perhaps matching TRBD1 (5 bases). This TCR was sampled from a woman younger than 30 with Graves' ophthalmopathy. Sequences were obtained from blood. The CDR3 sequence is CASSSYTGEQYF. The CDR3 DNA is TGTGCCAGTAGTAGTTATACAGGCGAGCAGTACTTC.